This T cell receptor beta chain stems from a study of cytomegalovirus exposure and HLA in healthy donors. With 60 Vbeta and 13 Jbeta primers, the PCR was carried out. Measured with immunoSEQ multiplex PCR; TCRdb has only the in-frame clones, and not every one. The repertoire holds 80,000 or so clones, with 75% to 80% as singletons. Findings and limits, study-wide: It emerged from a later analysis that several of the most significant clusters appeared to be linked to common viral pathogens. Among donors in an Asian-associated ancestry cluster, a later analysis reportedly found fewer N-insertions than the roughly 610-donor mean. A link between a missense DCLRE1C variant and TCR beta V- and J-gene trimming emerged from a later analysis. Earlier results showed most TCR beta V segments being productive about 87% or about 30% of the time.

This clone appeared a single time. The antigen is not known. At one end, the junction sequence differs from germline, possibly due to a read error. Germline loops: CDR1 SSHAT, CDR2 FNYEAQ (reference sequence). CDR3 size: 15 residues. The V and J genes are TRBV7-7 and TRBJ2-3; 9 nucleotides line up with TRBD2. The source material was PBMCs. This sequence was found in a man aged 35-49 years in good health and CMV-seronegative. The CDR3: CASSPIAGEADTQYF. The CDR3 coding sequence is TGTGCTAGCAGTCCGATAGCGGGAGAAGCAGATACGCAGTATTTT.